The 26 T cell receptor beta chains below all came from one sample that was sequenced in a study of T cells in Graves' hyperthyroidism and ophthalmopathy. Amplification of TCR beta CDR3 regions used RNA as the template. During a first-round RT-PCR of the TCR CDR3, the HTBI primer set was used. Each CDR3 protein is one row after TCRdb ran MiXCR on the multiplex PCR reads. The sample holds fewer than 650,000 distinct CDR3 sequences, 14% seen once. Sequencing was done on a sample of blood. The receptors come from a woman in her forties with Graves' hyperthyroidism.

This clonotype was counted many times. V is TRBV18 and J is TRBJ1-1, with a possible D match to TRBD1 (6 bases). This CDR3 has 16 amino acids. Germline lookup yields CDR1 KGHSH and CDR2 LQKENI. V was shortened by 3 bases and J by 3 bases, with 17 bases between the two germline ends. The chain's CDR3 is CASSPPGGHGDTEAFF. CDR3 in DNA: TGTGCCAGCTCACCCCCCGGGGGGCACGGGGACACTGAAGCTTTCTTT.

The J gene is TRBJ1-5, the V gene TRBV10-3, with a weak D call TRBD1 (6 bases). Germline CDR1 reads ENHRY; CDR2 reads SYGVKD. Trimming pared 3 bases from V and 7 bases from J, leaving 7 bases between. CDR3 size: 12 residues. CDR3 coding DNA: TGTGCCATCAGTGATGGGGGCCAGCCCCAGCATTTT. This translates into CAISDGGQPQHF.

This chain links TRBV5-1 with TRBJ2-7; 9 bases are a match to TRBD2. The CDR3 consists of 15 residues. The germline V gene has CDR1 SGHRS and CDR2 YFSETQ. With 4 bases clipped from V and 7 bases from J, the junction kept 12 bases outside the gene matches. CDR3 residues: CASSPGMAGGREQYF. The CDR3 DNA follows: TGCGCCAGCAGCCCAGGGATGGCGGGAGGGCGAGAGCAGTACTTC.

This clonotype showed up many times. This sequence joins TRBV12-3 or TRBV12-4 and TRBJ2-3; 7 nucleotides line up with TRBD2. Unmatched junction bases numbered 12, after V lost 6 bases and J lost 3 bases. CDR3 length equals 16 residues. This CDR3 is CASSLQPGLITDTQYF. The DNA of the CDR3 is TGTGCCAGCAGCCTACAGCCGGGACTAATTACAGATACGCAGTATTTT.

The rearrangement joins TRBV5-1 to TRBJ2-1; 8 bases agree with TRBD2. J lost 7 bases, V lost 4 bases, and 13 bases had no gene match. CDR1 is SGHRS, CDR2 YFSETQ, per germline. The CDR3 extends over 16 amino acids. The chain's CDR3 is CASSAPGAGVWNEQFF. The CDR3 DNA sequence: TGCGCCAGCAGCGCCCCGGGAGCGGGAGTTTGGAATGAGCAGTTCTTC.

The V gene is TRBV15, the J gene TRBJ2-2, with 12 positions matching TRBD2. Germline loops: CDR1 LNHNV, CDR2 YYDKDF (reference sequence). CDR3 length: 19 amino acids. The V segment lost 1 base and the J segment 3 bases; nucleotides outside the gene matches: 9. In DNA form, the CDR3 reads TGTGCCACCAGCAGAGTTAGAGGTCTAGCGGGAGGGGACACCGGGGAGCTGTTTTTT. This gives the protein CATSRVRGLAGGDTGELFF.

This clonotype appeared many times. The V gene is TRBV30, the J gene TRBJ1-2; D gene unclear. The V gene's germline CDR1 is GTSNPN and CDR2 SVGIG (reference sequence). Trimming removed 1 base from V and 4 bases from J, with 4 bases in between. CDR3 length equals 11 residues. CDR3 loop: CAWSDRYGYTF. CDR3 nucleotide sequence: TGTGCCTGGAGTGACCGCTATGGCTACACCTTC.

The CDR3 region has the DNA TGCAGCGTAACGGGACTACGAAACACCATATATTTT. Amino acid sequence: CSVTGLRNTIYF. The chain links TRBV29-1 to TRBJ1-3; D perhaps matches TRBD1 (5 bases). The CDR3 runs 12 residues. V shed 6 bases and J shed 5 bases, with 11 bases lying between them. Germline V gene sequence: CDR1 SQVTM, CDR2 ANQGSEA. The complete variable domain, with remaining parts taken from reference TRBV29-1 and TRBJ1-3, reads SAVISQKPSRDICQRGTSLTIQCQVDSQVTMMFWYRQQPGQSLTLIATANQGSEATYESGFVIDKFPISRPNLTFSTLTVSNMSPEDSSIYLCSVTGLRNTIYFGEGSWLTVV.

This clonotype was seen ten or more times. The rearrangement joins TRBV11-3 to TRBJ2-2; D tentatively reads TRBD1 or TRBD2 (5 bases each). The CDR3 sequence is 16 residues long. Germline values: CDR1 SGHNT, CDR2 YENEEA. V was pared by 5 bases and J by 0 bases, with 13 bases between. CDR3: CASSPRSGPNTGELFF. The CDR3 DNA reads TGTGCCAGCAGCCCCCGTTCGGGACCGAACACCGGGGAGCTGTTTTTT.

CDR3 sequence reads: CASTLGGLNTEAFF. The DNA of the CDR3 is TGTGCCAGCACGTTGGGGGGCTTGAACACTGAAGCTTTCTTT. V usage is TRBV28 and J usage is TRBJ1-1; weak D call: TRBD1 (6 bases). CDR1 is MDHEN and CDR2 is SYDVKM in the germline V gene. CDR3 length equals 14 residues. The V and J ends lost 7 bases and 0 bases respectively, with 12 bases between them.

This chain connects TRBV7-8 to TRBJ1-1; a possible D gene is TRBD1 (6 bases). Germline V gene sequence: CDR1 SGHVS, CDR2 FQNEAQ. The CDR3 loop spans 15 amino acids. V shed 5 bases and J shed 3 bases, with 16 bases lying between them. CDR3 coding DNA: TGTGCCAGCAGCCTAGGGGGGGCCTCTGACACTGAAGCTTTCTTT. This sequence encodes CASSLGGASDTEAFF. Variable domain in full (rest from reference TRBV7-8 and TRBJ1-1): GAGVSQSPRYKVAKRGQDVALRCDPISGHVSLFWYQQALGQGPEFLTYFQNEAQLDKSGLPSDRFFAERPEGSVSTLKIQRTQQEDSAVYLCASSLGGASDTEAFFGQGTRLTVV.

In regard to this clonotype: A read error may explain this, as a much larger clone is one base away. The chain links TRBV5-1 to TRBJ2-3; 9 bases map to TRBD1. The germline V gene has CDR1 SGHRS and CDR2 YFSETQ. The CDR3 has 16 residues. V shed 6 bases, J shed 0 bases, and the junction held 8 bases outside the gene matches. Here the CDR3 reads CASISIGQGSTDTQYF. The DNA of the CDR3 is TGCGCCAGCATCAGTATAGGACAGGGGAGCACAGATACGCAGTATTTT.

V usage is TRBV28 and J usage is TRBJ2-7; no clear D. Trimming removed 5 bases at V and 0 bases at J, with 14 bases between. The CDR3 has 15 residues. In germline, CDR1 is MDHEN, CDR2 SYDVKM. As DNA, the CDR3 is TGTGCCAGCAGTCCATCCAGCTTAAGCTCCTACGAGCAGTACTTC. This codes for CASSPSSLSSYEQYF.

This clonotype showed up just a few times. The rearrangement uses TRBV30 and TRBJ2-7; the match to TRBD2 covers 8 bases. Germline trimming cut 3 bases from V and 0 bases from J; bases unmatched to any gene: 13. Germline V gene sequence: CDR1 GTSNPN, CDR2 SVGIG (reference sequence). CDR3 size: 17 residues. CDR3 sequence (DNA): TGTGCCTGGAGATGGGGCACCACTAGCGGTAGCTCCTACGAGCAGTACTTC. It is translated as CAWRWGTTSGSSYEQYF.

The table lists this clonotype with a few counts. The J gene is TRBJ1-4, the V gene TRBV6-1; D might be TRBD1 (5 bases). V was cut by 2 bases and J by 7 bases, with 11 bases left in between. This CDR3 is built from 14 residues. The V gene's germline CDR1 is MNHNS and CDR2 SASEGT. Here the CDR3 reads CASSEPRATEKLFF. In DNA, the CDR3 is TGTGCCAGCAGTGAACCCAGGGCTACTGAAAAACTGTTTTTT.

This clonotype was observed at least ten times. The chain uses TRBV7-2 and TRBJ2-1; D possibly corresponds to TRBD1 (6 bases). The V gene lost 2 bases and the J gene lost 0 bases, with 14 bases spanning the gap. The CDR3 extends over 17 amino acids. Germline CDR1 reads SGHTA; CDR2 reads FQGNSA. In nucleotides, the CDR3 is TGTGCCAGCAGCTTATCTTGGGGGCTCTTCTCCTACAATGAGCAGTTCTTC. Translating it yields CASSLSWGLFSYNEQFF.

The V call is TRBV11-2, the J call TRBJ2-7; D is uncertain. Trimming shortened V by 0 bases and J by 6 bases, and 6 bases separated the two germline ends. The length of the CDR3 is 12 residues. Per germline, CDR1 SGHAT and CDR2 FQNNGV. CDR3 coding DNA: TGTGCCAGCAGCTTAGAACGTCCCGAGCAGTACTTC. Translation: CASSLERPEQYF.

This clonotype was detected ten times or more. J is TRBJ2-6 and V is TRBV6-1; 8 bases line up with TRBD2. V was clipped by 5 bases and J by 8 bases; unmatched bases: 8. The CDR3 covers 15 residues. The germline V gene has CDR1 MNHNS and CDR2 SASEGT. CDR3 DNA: TGTGCCAGCAGTTCGGCGGGGGGCGGGTCCAACGTCCTGACTTTC. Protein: CASSSAGGGSNVLTF.

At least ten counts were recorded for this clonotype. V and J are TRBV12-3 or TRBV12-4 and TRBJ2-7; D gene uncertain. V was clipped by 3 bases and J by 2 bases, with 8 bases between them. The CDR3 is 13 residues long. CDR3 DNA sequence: TGTGCCAGCAGTTTCGACGGTCCCTACGAGCAGTACTTC. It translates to CASSFDGPYEQYF.

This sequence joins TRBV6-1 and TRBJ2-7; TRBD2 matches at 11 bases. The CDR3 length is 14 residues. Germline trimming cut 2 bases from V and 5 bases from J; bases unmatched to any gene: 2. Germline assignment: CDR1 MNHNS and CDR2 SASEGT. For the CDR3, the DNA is TGTGCCAGCAGTGAAAGGACTAGCGGGCACGAGCAGTACTTC. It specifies CASSERTSGHEQYF.

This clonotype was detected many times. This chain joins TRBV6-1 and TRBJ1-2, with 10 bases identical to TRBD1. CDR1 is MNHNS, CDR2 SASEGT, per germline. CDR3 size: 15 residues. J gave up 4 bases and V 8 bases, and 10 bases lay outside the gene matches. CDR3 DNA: TGTGCCAGCTACAGCCCCGGGGACAGGGGCTATGGCTACACCTTC. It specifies CASYSPGDRGYGYTF.

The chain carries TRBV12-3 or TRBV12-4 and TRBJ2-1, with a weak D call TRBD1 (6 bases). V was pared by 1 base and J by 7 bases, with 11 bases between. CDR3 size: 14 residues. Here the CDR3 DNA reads TGTGCCAGCAGTTTAGGGGGGCGCATGAATGAGCAGTTCTTC. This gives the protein CASSLGGRMNEQFF.

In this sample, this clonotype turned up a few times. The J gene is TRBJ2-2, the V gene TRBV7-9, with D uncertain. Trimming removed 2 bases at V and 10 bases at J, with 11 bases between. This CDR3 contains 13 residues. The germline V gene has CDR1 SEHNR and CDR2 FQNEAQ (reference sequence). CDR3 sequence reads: CASSLINPPELFF. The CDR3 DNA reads TGTGCCAGCAGCTTAATAAATCCACCGGAGCTGTTTTTT.

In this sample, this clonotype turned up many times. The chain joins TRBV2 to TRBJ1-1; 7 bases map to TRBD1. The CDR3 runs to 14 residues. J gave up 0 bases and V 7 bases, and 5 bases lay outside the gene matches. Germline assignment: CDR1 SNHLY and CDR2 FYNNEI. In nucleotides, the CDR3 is TGTGCCAGCAAGCCGGGACAGATGAACACTGAAGCTTTCTTT. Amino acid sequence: CASKPGQMNTEAFF.

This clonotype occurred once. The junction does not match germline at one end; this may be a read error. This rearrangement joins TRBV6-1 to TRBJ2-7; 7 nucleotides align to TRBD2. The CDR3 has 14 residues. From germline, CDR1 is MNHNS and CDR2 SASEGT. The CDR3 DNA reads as TGTGCCAGCACAGTGGGGAGGGGTTCCTGCGAGCAGTACTTC. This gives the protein CASTVGRGSCEQYF.

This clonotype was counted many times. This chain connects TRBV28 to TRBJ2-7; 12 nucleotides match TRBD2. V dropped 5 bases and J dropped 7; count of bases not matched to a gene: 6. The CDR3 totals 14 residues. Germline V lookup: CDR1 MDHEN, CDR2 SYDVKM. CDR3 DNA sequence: TGTGCCAGCAGTCGACTAGCGGGAGATCGGGAGCAGTACTTC. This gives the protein CASSRLAGDREQYF.